The 6 T cell receptor beta chains given below trace back to one sample, sequenced in a study of human T cells and chemical hapten exposure. Each CDR3 protein gets one entry after TCRdb re-called the RACE reads with MiXCR. The repertoire holds fewer than 95,000 distinct CDR3 sequences, about 10% seen once, with about 2.4% in the top ten. Time point: patch test 1, 2 weeks after DPC sensitization. Treatment meaning: therapeutic diphenylcyclopropenone sensitization with weekly scalp DPC. The sequences come from whole blood, collected in connection with sensitization to the hapten diphenylcyclopropenone (DPC). Receptors were obtained from a man in his forties with alopecia areata. Some clones in this sample may be carry-over from other donors' samples.

J is TRBJ2-7 and V is TRBV7-2, with 9 bases lining up with TRBD2. Trimming took 6 bases from V and 5 from J; bases not matched to a gene: 8. In germline, CDR1 is SGHTA, CDR2 FQGNSA. This CDR3 is 14 amino acids long. CDR3 DNA sequence: TGTGCCAGCAGTGGGGGTAGCGGGGGAGACGAGCAGTACGTC. This sequence encodes CASSGGSGGDEQYV.

The chain couples TRBV7-2 to TRBJ1-1; D is perhaps TRBD1 (6 bases). The CDR3 loop spans 14 amino acids. V was pared by 3 bases and J by 2 bases, with 10 bases between. Germline CDR1 SGHTA, CDR2 FQGNSA. The CDR3 loop is CASSLGHHNTEAFF. The CDR3 region has the DNA TGTGCCAGCAGCTTGGGACACCACAACACTGAAGCTTTCTTT.

V gene TRBV6-6 combines with J gene TRBJ2-3; TRBD1 might be the D (5 bases). V was pared by 0 bases and J by 4 bases, with 20 bases between. From germline, CDR1 is MNHNY and CDR2 SVGAGI (reference sequence). The CDR3 totals 18 residues. The CDR3 here is CASSYSNPSRVGADTQYF. The DNA for the CDR3 is TGTGCCAGCAGTTACTCGAATCCAAGCAGGGTTGGCGCAGATACGCAGTATTTT.

In this sample, this clonotype turned up a few times. The V and J genes are TRBV27 and TRBJ1-1; perhaps TRBD1 as D (5 bases). Trimming removed 5 bases at V and 0 bases at J, with 16 bases between. This CDR3 has 16 amino acids. Germline V gene sequence: CDR1 MNHEY, CDR2 SMNVEV (reference sequence). CDR3 DNA: TGTGCCAGCAGTGTGGGGGGATTCAGATTGAACACTGAAGCTTTCTTT. The encoded protein is CASSVGGFRLNTEAFF.

The rearrangement joins TRBV7-2 to TRBJ2-5, with a tentative D call TRBD2 (6 bases). Trimming took off 0 bases at V and 1 base at J, with 12 bases between the two ends. The CDR3 runs to 16 residues. Germline CDR1 SGHTA, CDR2 FQGNSA. In DNA, the CDR3 is TGTGCCAGCAGCTTAGCTTTGGCGGGACTCCAAGAGACCCAGTACTTC. Protein sequence: CASSLALAGLQETQYF. The variable domain in full, with the rest retrieved from reference TRBV7-2 and TRBJ2-5, is GAGVSQSPSNKVTEKGKDVELRCDPISGHTALYWYRQSLGQGLEFLIYFQGNSAPDKSGLPSDRFSAERTGGSVSTLTIQRTQQEDSAVYLCASSLALAGLQETQYFGPGTRLLVL.

In its sample, this clonotype was seen a few times. V and J are TRBV7-9 and TRBJ2-7, with D unclear. The germline V gene encodes CDR1 SEHNR and CDR2 FQNEAQ (reference sequence). Trimming removed 1 base at V and 6 bases at J, with 10 bases between. The length of the CDR3 is 13 residues. CDR3 sequence reads: CASSLGPGGEQYF. CDR3 sequence (DNA): TGTGCCAGCAGCTTAGGACCCGGTGGCGAGCAGTACTTC.